Shown below are 27 T cell receptor beta chains from a single sample sequenced in a study of CXCR3-negative and CXCR3-positive naive CD8 T cells. 5' RACE with UMI labels generated the TRB cDNA libraries. TCRdb reprocessed the 5' RACE reads; each CDR3 protein has one entry and no DNA is given. The sample totals under 85,000 distinct CDR3 sequences. Antigens for these TCRs are unknown. The study, taken as a whole, reports: Relative to CXCR3-negative naive cells, CXCR3-positive naive cells had more hydrophobic TRB CDR3s.

The sequencing input was naive CXCR3+ CD8+ T cells from blood. Described subset: CD45RO-CCR7+CD27+CD95- naive CD8+ T cells expressing CXCR3 (TNR3+). The source is a human donor in good health. Some clones in this sample may be carry-over from other donors' samples.

V and J are TRBV12-3 or TRBV12-4 and TRBJ2-1; the D gene TCRdb calls, TRBD2, cannot be checked with no DNA. The CDR3 totals 14 residues. CDR3 amino acids: CASSLSPTNDEQFF.

The gene calls are TRBV7-2 and TRBJ2-1; TCRdb gives TRBD1 as the D gene, but with no DNA this cannot be confirmed. Per germline, CDR1 SGHTA and CDR2 FQGNSA. This CDR3 has 12 residues. CDR3 sequence reads: CASSPPGYEQFF.

The V and J genes are TRBV7-2 and TRBJ2-5; TCRdb's D call, TRBD2, is unchecked because there is no DNA. The CDR3 is 14 amino acids. Germline values: CDR1 SGHTA, CDR2 FQGNSA. The CDR3 sequence: CASSPRQGLETQYF.

The chain has TRBV4-1 and TRBJ2-5; TCRdb gives TRBD2 as the D gene, but with no DNA this cannot be confirmed. Per the germline V gene, CDR1 is MGHRA and CDR2 is YSYEKL. The CDR3 has 16 residues. The CDR3 loop is CASSQISGGDQETQYF.

The chain carries TRBV15 and TRBJ1-2; with no DNA, the TCRdb D assignment of TRBD1 cannot be verified. The CDR3 loop spans 15 amino acids. Germline assignment: CDR1 LNHNV and CDR2 YYDKDF (reference sequence). The CDR3: CATSRMGQSSYGYTF.

This chain joins TRBV2 and TRBJ2-7; the TRBD1 assignment by TCRdb is unverifiable without DNA. This CDR3 is 14 amino acids long. The V gene's germline CDR1 is SNHLY and CDR2 FYNNEI. CDR3 protein: CASSDLGRETGQYF.

This sequence joins TRBV28 and TRBJ2-3; TCRdb reports TRBD2, a call that lacks DNA to check it against. The CDR3 is 14 residues long. The V gene's germline CDR1 is MDHEN and CDR2 SYDVKM. CDR3 residues: CASSFRGLAPTQYF.

The chain carries TRBV2 and TRBJ2-1; TCRdb proposes TRBD1, but this gene call is untestable without DNA. Looked up from germline, CDR1 is SNHLY and CDR2 is FYNNEI. CDR3 size: 16 residues. CDR3 in amino acids: CASSARALSSYNEQFF. Supplemented by reference TRBV2 and TRBJ2-1, the full variable domain reads EPEVTQTPSHQVTQMGQEVILRCVPISNHLYFYWYRQILGQKVEFLVSFYNNEISEKSEIFDDQFSVERPDGSNFTLKIRSTKLEDSAMYFCASSARALSSYNEQFFGPGTRLTVL.

The V gene is TRBV29-1, the J gene TRBJ2-7; the D call from TCRdb, TRBD2, cannot be confirmed without DNA. CDR3 length equals 13 residues. Germline-derived CDR1 and CDR2 are SQVTM and ANQGSEA. CDR3 region: CSVEGDYSYEQYF.

The J gene is TRBJ1-4, the V gene TRBV12-3 or TRBV12-4; lacking DNA, the TRBD1 call made by TCRdb goes unchecked. CDR3 length: 15 amino acids. The CDR3 reads CASSFSGIGNEKLFF.

The chain is built from TRBV2 and TRBJ2-7. This CDR3 comprises 14 residues. Germline loops: CDR1 SNHLY, CDR2 FYNNEI. This chain's CDR3 is CASSEYGKTYEQYF.

The chain is built from TRBV5-1 and TRBJ2-7; lacking DNA, the TRBD1 call made by TCRdb goes unchecked. Germline V gene lookup returns CDR1 SGHRS and CDR2 YFSETQ. The CDR3 contains 15 residues. The CDR3 is CASSLAGDSTYEQYF.

The gene calls are TRBV29-1 and TRBJ2-7; TCRdb outputs TRBD1, but without DNA this stays unchecked. CDR1 and CDR2 from the germline V gene are SQVTM and ANQGSEA. The CDR3 extends over 13 amino acids. CDR3: CSVDDRETYEQYF.

This chain uses TRBV7-8 with TRBJ2-1; absent DNA, TCRdb's TRBD2 call cannot be checked. The germline CDR1 and CDR2 sequences are SGHVS and FQNEAQ. The CDR3 has 15 amino acids. CDR3 amino acids: CASTTSGRDRNQQFF.

The chain's CDR3 is CASNLKTYNEQFF. This rearrangement joins TRBV5-5 to TRBJ2-1. Germline V gene lookup returns CDR1 SGHKS and CDR2 YYEKEE (reference sequence). This CDR3 contains 13 residues.

The chain links TRBV9 to TRBJ2-1; the TRBD2 assignment by TCRdb is unverifiable without DNA. The CDR3 loop spans 17 amino acids. The V gene's germline CDR1 is SGDLS and CDR2 YYNGEE. CDR3: CASSPSYRLAPSNEQFF.

This sequence joins TRBV27 and TRBJ2-3; lacking DNA, the TRBD1 call made by TCRdb goes unchecked. The CDR3 runs to 16 residues. Per the germline V gene, CDR1 is MNHEY and CDR2 is SMNVEV (reference sequence). The CDR3 here is CATFPVSGGNTDTQYF.

The genes are TRBV12-3 or TRBV12-4 and TRBJ2-7; the TRBD1 assignment by TCRdb is unverifiable without DNA. This CDR3 has 15 amino acids. CDR3 region: CASSRLRDGFYEQYF.

The gene calls are TRBV29-1 and TRBJ2-3; TCRdb calls TRBD2, which cannot be checked without DNA. The CDR3 runs 13 residues. The germline gives CDR1 SQVTM, CDR2 ANQGSEA. This CDR3 is CSVPGLPTDTQYF.

V usage is TRBV13 and J usage is TRBJ2-3. Germline V lookup: CDR1 PRHDT, CDR2 FYEKMQ (reference sequence). The CDR3 has 16 residues. The CDR3 here is CASSLVRETSTDTQYF.

This sequence joins TRBV6-9 and TRBJ2-3; TCRdb reports TRBD1, a call that lacks DNA to check it against. The CDR3 sequence is 15 residues long. From germline, CDR1 is MNHGY and CDR2 SVAAGI. CDR3 region: CASRSRDRGADTQYF.

V and J are TRBV29-1 and TRBJ2-2; the TRBD2 assignment by TCRdb is unverifiable without DNA. CDR3 length: 14 residues. The germline V gene has CDR1 SQVTM and CDR2 ANQGSEA. CDR3 loop: CSVDWGLETGELFF.

CDR3 in amino acids: CASSGGSYNSPLHF. The gene calls are TRBV7-9 and TRBJ1-6. This CDR3 spans 14 amino acids. Germline V gene sequence: CDR1 SEHNR, CDR2 FQNEAQ (reference sequence).

This sequence joins TRBV11-3 and TRBJ2-2; TCRdb gives TRBD2 as the D gene, but with no DNA this cannot be confirmed. This CDR3 comprises 17 residues. Germline CDR1 and CDR2: SGHNT and YENEEA. The CDR3 spells CASRPRREGANTGELFF.

V gene TRBV6-6 combines with J gene TRBJ1-6; no DNA is available, so the TRBD1 call from TCRdb remains unchecked. This CDR3 contains 17 residues. Germline assignment: CDR1 MNHNY and CDR2 SVGAGI (reference sequence). The CDR3 here is CASSYPDSFSYNSPLHF.

The V call is TRBV29-1, the J call TRBJ2-7; there is no DNA to check the TCRdb D call of TRBD1. Germline assignment: CDR1 SQVTM and CDR2 ANQGSEA. This CDR3 region has 14 residues. The CDR3 region is CSVSGQGASYEQYF.

The rearrangement links TRBV20-1 to TRBJ1-3. This CDR3 contains 17 residues. The germline V gene encodes CDR1 DFQATT and CDR2 SNEGSKA (reference sequence). Here the CDR3 reads CSARGYRLDVSGNTIYF.